This T cell receptor (beta chain) was observed in a study of blood T cell repertoires in COVID-19. V gave up 4 bases and J gave up 2 bases, with 14 bases separating them. The germline V gene encodes CDR1 SGDLS and CDR2 YYNGEE. There are 15 residues in the CDR3. Only one count was recorded for this clone. In the authors' methods: It was from reference gene primer amplification that nucleated cell counts were estimated. This table comes from immunoSEQ multiplex PCR, and its TCRdb copy is limited to in-frame clones, with some not included. The V and J calls and clone size are taken from that table; D and trimming were inferred from the DNA. The profile covers more than 85,000 clones, with roughly 81% appearing a single time and more than 8% taken by the ten largest.

This TCR came from a woman between 70 and 85 years old with acute or convalescent COVID-19. V usage is TRBV9 and J usage is TRBJ2-3; the D gene is possibly TRBD2 (6 bases). The sequenced material came from peripheral blood. The CDR3 bases are TGTGCCAGCAGCCCACGACTAGGAGACACAGATACGCAGTATTTT. This encodes CASSPRLGDTDTQYF.